These 32 T cell receptor beta chains were all obtained from the same sample, sequenced in a study of cytomegalovirus exposure and HLA in healthy donors. A multiplex PCR was run with 60 Vbeta primers and 13 Jbeta primers. The assay was immunoSEQ multiplex PCR, and TCRdb's table has in-frame clones only and misses some. The table shows approximately 210,000 clones, with 79% occurring only once. The sample taken for sequencing was PBMCs. The receptors were sampled from a girl between 5 and 17 years old in good health and CMV-seropositive.

The chain has TRBV11-2 and TRBJ2-6; unclear D gene. The CDR3 has 14 residues. CDR1 SGHAT and CDR2 FQNNGV come from the germline V gene. With 5 bases removed from V and 2 bases from J, the gap between germline ends came to 7 bases. For the CDR3, the DNA is TGTGCCAGCAGCCCCCTTACTGGGGCCAACGTCCTGACTTTC. As protein: CASSPLTGANVLTF.

This chain links TRBV30 with TRBJ2-7; D gene ambiguous. CDR1 and CDR2 from the germline V gene are GTSNPN and SVGIG (reference sequence). The CDR3 length is 14 residues. Trimming stripped 0 bases from V and 3 bases from J, with 12 bases between. CDR3 sequence reads: CAWSVLPRGYEQYF. The CDR3 DNA reads TGTGCCTGGAGTGTACTTCCAAGAGGCTACGAGCAGTACTTC.

The chain combines TRBV2 with TRBJ1-2, with 7 bases identical to TRBD1. Germline V gene data show CDR1 as SNHLY and CDR2 as FYNNEI. The CDR3 consists of 15 residues. With 2 bases clipped from V and 2 bases from J, the junction kept 5 bases outside the gene matches. The CDR3 nucleotides are TGTGCCAGCAGTGAAACAGGGGCCTTAAACTATGGCTACACCTTC. Translation gives CASSETGALNYGYTF.

This chain uses TRBV7-8 with TRBJ2-2, with 11 bases aligning to TRBD2. The trim removed 4 bases at V and 10 bases at J, leaving 5 bases unmatched. The CDR3 spans 14 residues. Germline CDR1 is SGHVS and CDR2 is FQNEAQ. The CDR3, as DNA: TGTGCCAGCAGCTCCGGACTAGCGGGTCTGGAGCTGTTTTTT. Translating it yields CASSSGLAGLELFF.

The chain is built from TRBV30 and TRBJ1-3, with D perhaps matching TRBD1 (6 bases). The CDR3 spans 13 residues. The V end was cut by 4 bases, the J end by 2 bases, with 9 bases between. CDR1 is GTSNPN and CDR2 is SVGIG in the germline V gene (reference sequence). This chain's CDR3 is CAWNSGAGNTIYF. CDR3 nucleotide sequence: TGTGCCTGGAATTCAGGGGCTGGAAACACCATATATTTT.

The V and J genes are TRBV6-1 and TRBJ1-2; 7 nucleotides align to TRBD1. Germline assignment: CDR1 MNHNS and CDR2 SASEGT. Trimming took 7 bases from V and 8 from J; bases not matched to a gene: 10. This CDR3 has 13 residues. CDR3 nucleotides: TGTGCCAGCACCGGACAGGCTAGAGGGGGCTACACCTTC. This gives the protein CASTGQARGGYTF.

The chain is built from TRBV10-3 and TRBJ2-5, with 12 nucleotides matching TRBD2. The CDR3 runs 16 residues. V shed 4 bases and J 4 bases; nucleotides not matched to a gene: 7. Per germline, CDR1 ENHRY and CDR2 SYGVKD. The CDR3 loop is CAISAELAGGGETQYF. The CDR3 DNA sequence: TGTGCCATCAGTGCTGAACTAGCGGGGGGAGGAGAGACCCAGTACTTC.

As regards this clone: This specimen includes other DNA sequences encoding the same CDR3. The chain joins TRBV4-3 to TRBJ2-7; maybe TRBD1 (6 bases). Trimming cost V 0 bases and J 7 bases, with 7 bases left between them. The CDR3 sequence is 12 residues long. Per germline, CDR1 LGHNA and CDR2 YSLEER. CDR3 residues: CASSQDRGEQYF. CDR3 bases: TGCGCCAGCAGCCAAGATAGGGGGGAGCAGTACTTC.

J is TRBJ2-7 and V is TRBV4-1; TRBD2 aligns across 7 bases. Germline assignment: CDR1 MGHRA and CDR2 YSYEKL. V was clipped by 2 bases and J by 3 bases; unmatched bases: 10. The CDR3 loop spans 16 amino acids. The CDR3 nucleotides are TGCGCCAGCAGCCAATCCCCGAGCGGGGCACGCTACGAGCAGTACTTC. It yields the protein CASSQSPSGARYEQYF.

This clone has a single count. The gene calls are TRBV7-2 and TRBJ2-5; 9 bases are shared with TRBD1. Germline V gives CDR1 SGHTA, CDR2 FQGNSA. The CDR3 is made up of 15 amino acids. V shed 4 bases and J 4 bases; nucleotides not matched to a gene: 7. In DNA form, the CDR3 reads TGTGCCAGCAGCTCCCCCGGACAGGGGAGAGAGACCCAGTACTTC. It yields the protein CASSSPGQGRETQYF.

V and J are TRBV4-3 and TRBJ1-1, with 10 positions matching TRBD1. Germline CDR1 and CDR2: LGHNA and YSLEER. CDR3 length equals 18 residues. J gave up 2 bases and V 0 bases, and 9 bases lay outside the gene matches. CDR3 amino acids: CASSQDYKGQGTNTEAFF. The CDR3 coding sequence is TGCGCCAGCAGCCAAGATTATAAGGGACAGGGGACTAACACTGAAGCTTTCTTT.

This clone was seen a single time. The chain combines TRBV18 with TRBJ1-5; maybe TRBD1 (6 bases). CDR1 KGHSH and CDR2 LQKENI come from the germline V gene. The CDR3 runs to 16 residues. Trimming removed 0 bases from V and 4 bases from J, with 13 bases in between. The CDR3 DNA reads as TGTGCCAGCTCACCACCCGGGAACAGGGAAAATCAGCCCCAGCATTTT. Its protein product is CASSPPGNRENQPQHF.

V usage is TRBV4-3 and J usage is TRBJ2-5, with 7 bases lining up with TRBD1. The CDR3 sequence is 18 residues long. CDR1 is LGHNA, CDR2 YSLEER, per germline. After removal of 0 bases from V and 2 bases from J, the junction contained 12 bases not matched to a gene. In DNA form, the CDR3 reads TGCGCCAGCAGCCAAGAGAGGGTACCAAGGGGACAGCAAGAGACCCAGTACTTC. Protein: CASSQERVPRGQQETQYF.

This chain links TRBV5-4 with TRBJ2-7, with 7 bases matching TRBD1. After removal of 4 bases from V and 2 bases from J, the junction contained 9 bases not matched to a gene. Germline assignment: CDR1 SGHNT and CDR2 YYREEE (reference sequence). This CDR3 region has 15 residues. CDR3 nucleotide sequence: TGTGCCAGCAGCGGCGGTGGGACAGTCGCCTACGAGCAGTACTTC. This sequence encodes CASSGGGTVAYEQYF.

The chain's CDR3 is CASRTGRGGHTDTQYF. In DNA form, the CDR3 reads TGTGCCAGCAGAACAGGACGGGGGGGGCATACAGATACGCAGTATTTT. This chain joins TRBV11-2 and TRBJ2-3; 8 bases fit TRBD2. Germline V lookup: CDR1 SGHAT, CDR2 FQNNGV. Trimming took 6 bases from V and 3 from J; bases not matched to a gene: 11. This CDR3 is 16 amino acids long. The variable domain in full, with the rest retrieved from reference TRBV11-2 and TRBJ2-3, is EAGVAQSPRYKIIEKRQSVAFWCNPISGHATLYWYQQILGQGPKLLIQFQNNGVVDDSQLPKDRFSAERLKGVDSTLKIQPAKLEDSAVYLCASRTGRGGHTDTQYFGPGTRLTVL.

The chain has TRBV6-5 and TRBJ2-3; the D is unclear. Germline V CDR1 and CDR2: MNHEY, SVGAGI. Trimming removed 5 bases from V and 3 bases from J, with 12 bases in between. This CDR3 comprises 14 residues. The CDR3 DNA reads as TGTGCCAGCAGTCCCCGGGTCGATACAGATACGCAGTATTTT. Translated, it gives CASSPRVDTDTQYF.

The chain carries TRBV10-3 and TRBJ2-7; TRBD2 matches at 14 bases. V lost 0 bases, J lost 12 bases, and 7 bases stayed unmatched. From germline, CDR1 is ENHRY and CDR2 SYGVKD. CDR3 length equals 15 residues. In DNA form, the CDR3 reads TGTGCCATCAGTGAGTCGGGGACTAGCGGGGGAAATCTGTACTTC. Its protein product is CAISESGTSGGNLYF.

This clone was counted only a few times. The chain carries TRBV6-1 and TRBJ1-5; a weak D match, TRBD1 (6 bases). Germline loops: CDR1 MNHNS, CDR2 SASEGT. The V end lost 1 base, the J end lost 4 bases, and 14 bases lay between the germline ends. The CDR3 extends over 16 amino acids. The CDR3 DNA reads TGTGCCAGCAGTGAAGATGTGACAGGCCCTAATCAGCCCCAGCATTTT. Protein sequence: CASSEDVTGPNQPQHF.

The chain is built from TRBV2 and TRBJ1-5; 7 bases align to TRBD1. V was pared by 6 bases and J by 4 bases, with 9 bases of the junction left unmatched. CDR3 length: 15 residues. Per the germline V gene, CDR1 is SNHLY and CDR2 is FYNNEI. The CDR3 spells CASRKEAGGNQPQHF. The CDR3 DNA reads TGTGCCAGCAGGAAAGAGGCAGGGGGTAATCAGCCCCAGCATTTT. Full variable domain (outside the CDR3, taken from reference TRBV2 and TRBJ1-5): EPEVTQTPSHQVTQMGQEVILRCVPISNHLYFYWYRQILGQKVEFLVSFYNNEISEKSEIFDDQFSVERPDGSNFTLKIRSTKLEDSAMYFCASRKEAGGNQPQHFGDGTRLSIL.

In this sample, this clone turned up once. The chain carries TRBV29-1 and TRBJ2-7; TRBD1 aligns across 9 bases. This CDR3 is 13 amino acids long. The V gene's germline CDR1 is SQVTM and CDR2 ANQGSEA. V lost 3 bases to trimming and J lost 9 bases; unmatched junction nucleotides: 9. CDR3 sequence reads: CSVESDRGLGQYF. DNA of the CDR3: TGCAGCGTTGAGTCGGACAGGGGACTGGGGCAGTACTTC.

There are a few counts of this clone. The V gene is TRBV5-6, the J gene TRBJ1-5, with 11 bases lining up with TRBD1. Trimming at V came to 0 bases and at J to 4 bases, leaving 3 bases not matched to a gene. Germline CDR1 and CDR2: SGHDT and YYEEEE. The CDR3 length is 16 residues. In DNA form, the CDR3 reads TGTGCCAGCAGCTTGGTCGGACAGGGGGCGAATCAGCCCCAGCATTTT. Encoded protein: CASSLVGQGANQPQHF.

The chain employs TRBV6-1 and TRBJ2-5; D possibly corresponds to TRBD1 (6 bases). CDR3 size: 14 residues. V lost 3 bases and J 5 bases, leaving 13 bases between the germline ends. The V gene's germline CDR1 is MNHNS and CDR2 SASEGT. CDR3 amino acids: CASSDRDIRETQYF. As DNA, the CDR3 is TGTGCCAGCAGTGACAGGGACATCCGGGAGACCCAGTACTTC.

The chain uses TRBV14 and TRBJ1-6, with 10 bases fitting TRBD1. The J segment lost 10 bases and the V segment lost 1 base, leaving 1 base of the junction unmatched. This CDR3 has 14 amino acids. The germline gives CDR1 SGHDN, CDR2 FVKESK. The CDR3 coding sequence is TGTGCCAGCAGCCAAGTGACAGGGGGCTCACCCCTCCACTTT. Residues: CASSQVTGGSPLHF.

CDR3 DNA: TGTGCCACCAGCAGGACTAGCGGGGCCTCCTACGAGCAGTACTTC. It specifies CATSRTSGASYEQYF. The chain recombines TRBV15 with TRBJ2-7; 11 positions agree with TRBD2. CDR1 and CDR2 (germline): LNHNV, YYDKDF (reference sequence). This CDR3 region has 15 residues. Losses at the gene ends were 3 bases for V and 0 bases for J; bases not matched to a gene: 1.

In this sample, this clone turned up a few times. This chain uses TRBV6-1 with TRBJ1-6; no clear D gene. Trimming left V 6 bases short and J 4 bases short, with 13 bases between. The germline gives CDR1 MNHNS, CDR2 SASEGT. This CDR3 contains 15 residues. The CDR3 here is CASRPPGQYNSPLHF. The CDR3 region has the DNA TGTGCCAGCAGGCCTCCTGGGCAGTATAATTCACCCCTCCACTTT.

The chain has TRBV5-6 and TRBJ2-3, with 11 bases fitting TRBD2. Looked up from germline, CDR1 is SGHDT and CDR2 is YYEEEE. This CDR3 has 16 amino acids. V trimming: 1 base; J trimming: 0 bases; junction bases outside the gene matches: 1. DNA of the CDR3: TGTGCCAGCAGCTTGAGACTAGCGGGGAGCACAGATACGCAGTATTTT. This translates into CASSLRLAGSTDTQYF.

The V gene is TRBV6-5, the J gene TRBJ2-2, with D tentatively TRBD1 (6 bases). Trimming stripped 6 bases from V and 1 base from J, with 12 bases between. The CDR3 contains 15 residues. Germline loops: CDR1 MNHEY, CDR2 SVGAGI. The CDR3 loop reads CASRKQGLNTGELFF. In DNA form, the CDR3 reads TGTGCCAGCAGAAAACAGGGTCTGAACACCGGGGAGCTGTTTTTT.

This clone was counted only a few times. The V gene is TRBV5-4, the J gene TRBJ1-4; D is ambiguous. V lost 4 bases and J lost 0, with 10 bases in between. Germline values: CDR1 SGHNT, CDR2 YYREEE (reference sequence). This CDR3 is 15 amino acids long. The CDR3 protein is CASSTREATNEKLFF. The CDR3 nucleotides are TGTGCCAGCAGCACCCGGGAGGCAACTAATGAAAAACTGTTTTTT.

The J gene is TRBJ2-7, the V gene TRBV30; 8 bases align to TRBD1. Germline V gene data show CDR1 as GTSNPN and CDR2 as SVGIG (reference sequence). V trimming: 5 bases; J trimming: 3 bases; junction bases outside the gene matches: 6. This CDR3 contains 13 residues. The CDR3 DNA sequence: TGTGCCTGGGACAAGGACAGGGTCTACGAGCAGTACTTC. It specifies CAWDKDRVYEQYF.

The chain couples TRBV5-6 to TRBJ2-3, with 13 bases that match TRBD2. Germline V gene data show CDR1 as SGHDT and CDR2 as YYEEEE. Germline trimming cut 0 bases from V and 5 bases from J; bases unmatched to any gene: 3. The CDR3 runs to 16 residues. The CDR3 bases are TGTGCCAGCAGCTTGGCACTAGCGGGGGGGCGAGATACGCAGTATTTT. Translation gives CASSLALAGGRDTQYF. Full variable domain (missing parts from reference TRBV5-6 and TRBJ2-3): DAGVTQSPTHLIKTRGQQVTLRCSPKSGHDTVSWYQQALGQGPQFIFQYYEEEERQRGNFPDRFSGHQFPNYSSELNVNALLLGDSALYLCASSLALAGGRDTQYFGPGTRLTVL.

This clone is a singleton in its sample. This sequence joins TRBV27 and TRBJ1-1; D is unresolved. The germline V gene has CDR1 MNHEY and CDR2 SMNVEV (reference sequence). V lost 5 bases and J lost 1, with 14 bases in between. This CDR3 has 15 residues. The CDR3: CASSPREQTNTEAFF. The CDR3 DNA is TGTGCCAGCAGTCCCCGGGAACAGACGAACACTGAAGCTTTCTTT.

The chain has TRBV28 and TRBJ1-2; maybe TRBD1 (5 bases). Germline CDR1 MDHEN, CDR2 SYDVKM. There are 13 residues in the CDR3. V lost 6 bases and J lost 8, with 16 bases in between. CDR3: CASSPPDGGGYTF. CDR3 DNA: TGTGCCAGCAGCCCACCCGATGGGGGGGGCTACACCTTC.